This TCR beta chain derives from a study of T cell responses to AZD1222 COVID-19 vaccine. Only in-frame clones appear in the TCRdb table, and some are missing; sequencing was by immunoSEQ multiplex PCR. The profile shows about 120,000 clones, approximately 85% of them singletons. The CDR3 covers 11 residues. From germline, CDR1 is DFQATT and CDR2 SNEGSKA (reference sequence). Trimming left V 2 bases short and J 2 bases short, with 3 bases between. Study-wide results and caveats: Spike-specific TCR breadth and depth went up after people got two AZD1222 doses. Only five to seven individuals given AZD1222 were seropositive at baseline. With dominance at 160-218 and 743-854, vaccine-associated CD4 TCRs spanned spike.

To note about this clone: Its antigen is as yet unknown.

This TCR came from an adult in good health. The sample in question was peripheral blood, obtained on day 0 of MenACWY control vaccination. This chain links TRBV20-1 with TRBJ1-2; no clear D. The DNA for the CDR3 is TGCAGTGCTAGACCAAACTATGGCTACACCTTC. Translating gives CSARPNYGYTF.